This TCR beta chain was profiled in a study of CD8+ T cells in alopecia areata. Study outcomes and limitations: The study found tofacitinib significantly decreased scalp clonality and expanded CD8+ clones among the top 100.

cDNA reverse transcribed from extracted RNA served as the sequencing template. TCRdb's table, derived via immunoSEQ multiplex PCR, lists solely in-frame clones and lacks some. The profile covers 95,000 to 110,000 clones, with over 80% appearing a single time and 24% taken by the ten largest. The CDR3 runs to 13 residues. Deletions cut 0 bases from V and 4 bases from J, with 7 bases between. Germline V gives CDR1 SGHRS, CDR2 YFSETQ. Treatment noted: oral pan-JAK inhibitor, 5-10 mg twice daily. With respect to this clone: Antigen unknown.

The chain links TRBV5-1 to TRBJ1-1; D ambiguous. The receptor comes from a human donor with alopecia areata. Sequencing used CD8+ T cells sorted from blood, obtained at week 24, from a patient treated with tofacitinib. The chain's CDR3 is CASSLASGTEAFF. In nucleotides, the CDR3 is TGCGCCAGCAGCTTGGCGAGCGGCACTGAAGCTTTCTTT.